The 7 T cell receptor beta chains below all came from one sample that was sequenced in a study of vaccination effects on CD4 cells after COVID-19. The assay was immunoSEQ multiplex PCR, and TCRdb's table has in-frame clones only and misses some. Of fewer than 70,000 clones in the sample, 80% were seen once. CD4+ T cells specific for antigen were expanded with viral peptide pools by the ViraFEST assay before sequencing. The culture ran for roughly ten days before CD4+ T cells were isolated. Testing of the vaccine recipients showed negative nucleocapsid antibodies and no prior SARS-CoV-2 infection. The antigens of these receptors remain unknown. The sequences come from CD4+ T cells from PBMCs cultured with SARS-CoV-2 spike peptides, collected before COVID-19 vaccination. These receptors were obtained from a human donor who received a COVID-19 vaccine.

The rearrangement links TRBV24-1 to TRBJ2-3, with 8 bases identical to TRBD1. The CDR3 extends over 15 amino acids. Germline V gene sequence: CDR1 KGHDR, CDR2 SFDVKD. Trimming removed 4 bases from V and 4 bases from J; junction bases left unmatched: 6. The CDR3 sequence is CATSDGQGRPDTQYF. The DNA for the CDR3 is TGTGCCACCAGTGACGGACAGGGACGACCAGATACGCAGTATTTT.

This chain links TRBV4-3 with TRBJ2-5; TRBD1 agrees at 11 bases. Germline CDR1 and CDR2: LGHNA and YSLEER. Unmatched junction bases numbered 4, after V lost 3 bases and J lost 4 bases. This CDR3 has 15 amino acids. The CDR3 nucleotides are TGCGCCAGCAGCCAGGCCGGGACAGGGGGAGAGACCCAGTACTTC. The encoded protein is CASSQAGTGGETQYF.

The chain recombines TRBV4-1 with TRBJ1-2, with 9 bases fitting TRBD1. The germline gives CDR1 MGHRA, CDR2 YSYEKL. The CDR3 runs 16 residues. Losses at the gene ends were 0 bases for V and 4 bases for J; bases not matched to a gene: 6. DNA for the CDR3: TGCGCCAGCAGCCAAGAAGTGGACAGGGGAGGCTATGGCTACACCTTC. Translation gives CASSQEVDRGGYGYTF.

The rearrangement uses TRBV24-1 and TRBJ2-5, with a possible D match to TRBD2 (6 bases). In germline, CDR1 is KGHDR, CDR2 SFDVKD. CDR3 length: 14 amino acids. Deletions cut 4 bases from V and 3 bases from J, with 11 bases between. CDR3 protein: CATSDAGPKETQYF. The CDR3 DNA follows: TGTGCCACCAGTGACGCGGGACCAAAAGAGACCCAGTACTTC.

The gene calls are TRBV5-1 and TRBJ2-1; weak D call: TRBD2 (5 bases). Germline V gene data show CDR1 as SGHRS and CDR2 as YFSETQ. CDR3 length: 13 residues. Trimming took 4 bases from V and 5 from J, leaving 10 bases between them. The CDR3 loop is CASSTDFDNEQFF. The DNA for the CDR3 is TGCGCCAGCAGCACGGACTTCGACAATGAGCAGTTCTTC.

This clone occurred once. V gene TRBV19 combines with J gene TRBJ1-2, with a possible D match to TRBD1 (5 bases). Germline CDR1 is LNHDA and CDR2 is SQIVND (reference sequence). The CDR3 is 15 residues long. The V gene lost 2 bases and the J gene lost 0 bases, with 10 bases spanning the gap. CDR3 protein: CASSILGAANYGYTF. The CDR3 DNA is TGTGCCAGTAGTATACTCGGGGCTGCTAACTATGGCTACACCTTC.

In DNA form, the CDR3 reads TGTGCCAGCAGCGTAAGTGGGGGGCACACAGATACGCAGTATTTT. This encodes CASSVSGGHTDTQYF. This chain joins TRBV9 and TRBJ2-3; either TRBD1 or TRBD2 may fit D (6 bases each). Trimming left V 1 base short and J 2 bases short, with 11 bases between. CDR1 is SGDLS, CDR2 YYNGEE, per germline. The CDR3 contains 15 residues.